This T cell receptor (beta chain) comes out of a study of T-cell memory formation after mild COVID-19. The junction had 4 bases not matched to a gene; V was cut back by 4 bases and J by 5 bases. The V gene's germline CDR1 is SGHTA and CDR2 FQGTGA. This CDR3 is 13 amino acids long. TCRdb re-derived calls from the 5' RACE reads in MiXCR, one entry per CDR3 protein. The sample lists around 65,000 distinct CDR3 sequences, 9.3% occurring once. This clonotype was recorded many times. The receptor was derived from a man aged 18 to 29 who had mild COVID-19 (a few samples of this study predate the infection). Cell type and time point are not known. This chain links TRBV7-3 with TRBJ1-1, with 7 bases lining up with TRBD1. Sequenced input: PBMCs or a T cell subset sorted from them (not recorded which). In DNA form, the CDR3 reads TGTGCCAGCAGCTCGTACAGGGGTACTGAAGCTTTCTTT. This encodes CASSSYRGTEAFF. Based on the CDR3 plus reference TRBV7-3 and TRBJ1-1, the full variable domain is GAGVSQTPSNKVTEKGKYVELRCDPISGHTALYWYRQSLGQGPEFLIYFQGTGAADDSGLPNDRFFAVRPEGSVSTLKIQRTERGDSAVYLCASSSYRGTEAFFGQGTRLTVV.